This record concerns one T cell receptor (beta chain) sequence. Its antigen is unknown. The data originate from a study of beta chain features in type 1 diabetes. Background on the study: All samples yielded over 95,000,000 examined sorted cells.

The authors reverse transcribed all of the isolated RNA, so sequencing captured expressed TCRB transcripts. Data came from immunoSEQ multiplex PCR; TCRdb stores just in-frame clones and leaves some out. The sample consists of about half a million clones, 25% to 35% of them appearing once. The CDR3 extends over 17 amino acids. The germline gives CDR1 MGHDK, CDR2 SYGVNS. With V trimmed by 0 bases and J by 4 bases, 9 bases remained unmatched. One heparinised draw, averaging about 110 mL, was taken per donor. Notes on the study in general: A closer apparent resemblance between naive, central memory and Treg TCRB repertoires was seen in patients than in healthy donors. cDNA-based reads could over-represent cells with high TCR expression.

The chain has TRBV25-1 and TRBJ2-1; 7 bases agree with TRBD1. The sample was naive CD4+ T cells from blood. The clonotype comes from a man between 18 and 29 years old in good health. CDR3 sequence reads: CASSEYKGARGYNEQFF. In nucleotides, the CDR3 is TGTGCCAGCAGTGAATATAAGGGGGCAAGAGGGTACAATGAGCAGTTCTTC.